A single sample gave rise to the 2 T cell receptor beta chains below, sequenced in a study of Ad26.COV2.S vaccination and SARS-CoV-2 variants. Assay used: immunoSEQ multiplex PCR; TCRdb lists only in-frame clones, some missing. The sample lists hundreds of thousands of clones, 86% occurring once. Treatment: 15 to 20 received Ad26.COV2.S at low or high dose, single or two shots; 5 received placebo; per-sample allocation not given. All samples were drawn on day 63, counting from the first vaccine or placebo injection. This sample comprised peripheral blood, obtained in a trial of Ad26.COV2.S vaccine versus placebo. Source of these receptors: a person between 18 and 65 years old who received the Ad26.COV2.S COVID-19 vaccine or a placebo.

The chain joins TRBV28 to TRBJ2-7; 7 nucleotides line up with TRBD2. Germline V gives CDR1 MDHEN, CDR2 SYDVKM. This CDR3 contains 15 residues. Trimming removed 3 bases from V and 0 bases from J; junction bases left unmatched: 5. The CDR3 region has the DNA TGTGCCAGCAGTTTCCGGGACTACCACTCCTACGAGCAGTACTTC. It is translated as CASSFRDYHSYEQYF.

The rearrangement uses TRBV5-4 and TRBJ1-1, with 8 bases that match TRBD1. Losses at the gene ends were 3 bases for V and 2 bases for J; bases not matched to a gene: 3. Per germline, CDR1 SGHNT and CDR2 YYREEE (reference sequence). This CDR3 is 14 amino acids long. CDR3 loop: CASSSQGVNTEAFF. The CDR3 DNA is TGTGCCAGCAGCTCACAGGGGGTAAACACTGAAGCTTTCTTT.